This T cell receptor (beta chain) came from a study of T cell responses to AZD1222 COVID-19 vaccine. Produced via immunoSEQ multiplex PCR; TCRdb's table is partial and in-frame only. The data hold 70,000 to 95,000 clones, with approximately 90% observed a single time. Trimming removed 3 bases from V and 2 bases from J, with 10 bases in between. Germline V CDR1 and CDR2: KGHDR, SFDVKD. The CDR3 has 15 amino acids. The clonotype comes from an adult who received the AZD1222 COVID-19 vaccine. The source material was peripheral blood, sampled 28 days after the second AZD1222 dose. The rearrangement uses TRBV24-1 and TRBJ2-4, with TRBD1 as a possible D gene (6 bases). This CDR3 reads CATSDNRDPKNIQYF. In nucleotides, the CDR3 is TGTGCCACCAGTGATAACAGGGACCCCAAAAACATTCAGTACTTC.